This T cell receptor beta chain comes out of a study of shared clonotypes between healthy human individuals. This CDR3 contains 14 residues. The germline V gene encodes CDR1 ENHRY and CDR2 SYGVKD. The V gene lost 4 bases and the J gene lost 3 bases, with 10 bases spanning the gap. Naive-designated CD8 cells lacked CD45RO, were positively enriched for CCR7, and omitted terminally differentiated effector memory CD45RA+ cells. Within Nashville, Tennessee resided all donors, each a Caucasian adult. Clones were read by immunoSEQ multiplex PCR, and TCRdb kept only the in-frame ones, dropping some. Of around 2,100,000 clones in the sample, about 94% were seen once.

This receptor was obtained from a man aged 18 to 30 in good health. Sequencing was performed on naive CD8+ T cells sorted from blood. The rearrangement joins TRBV10-3 to TRBJ1-5; D uncertain. Here the CDR3 reads CAISAVGNNQPQHF. CDR3 coding DNA: TGTGCCATCAGTGCGGTAGGTAACAATCAGCCCCAGCATTTT.